The 11 T cell receptor beta chains given below trace back to one sample, sequenced in a study of cytomegalovirus exposure and HLA in healthy donors. PCR employed 60 Vbeta and 13 Jbeta primers. The assay was immunoSEQ multiplex PCR, and TCRdb's table has in-frame clones only and misses some. Of about 120,000 clones in the sample, about four fifths were seen once. Sequencing was carried out using PBMCs. The receptor source for this set is a female donor in good health and CMV-seropositive.

CDR3 bases: TGCGCCAGCAGCTTGGCCCCAGCGGGGGGGGGAGAGACCCAGTACTTC. Its protein product is CASSLAPAGGGETQYF. V is TRBV5-1 and J is TRBJ2-5; TRBD2 matches at 10 bases. V dropped 0 bases and J dropped 4; count of bases not matched to a gene: 6. Germline V gene lookup returns CDR1 SGHRS and CDR2 YFSETQ. The CDR3 length is 16 residues.

The chain couples TRBV2 to TRBJ1-2; 9 bases align to TRBD1. CDR3 length: 13 residues. The J segment lost 7 bases and the V segment lost 6 bases, leaving 6 bases of the junction unmatched. CDR1 and CDR2 (germline): SNHLY, FYNNEI. The CDR3 loop reads CASRGTGLGGYTF. The CDR3, as DNA: TGTGCCAGCAGAGGGACAGGGCTTGGTGGCTACACCTTC.

Sample share makes this clone large. The chain carries TRBV7-3 and TRBJ2-1; 9 positions match TRBD1. The trim removed 1 base at V and 5 bases at J, leaving 12 bases unmatched. There are 18 residues in the CDR3. In germline, CDR1 is SGHTA, CDR2 FQGTGA. CDR3: CASSLSNTGDREDNEQFF. Written as DNA, the CDR3 is TGTGCCAGCAGCTTAAGTAACACGGGGGACAGGGAAGACAATGAGCAGTTCTTC.

This chain links TRBV21-1 with TRBJ1-6; the table's D call TRBD1 went unverified against the DNA. TRBV21-1 is shown as a pseudogene. The CDR3 extends over 18 amino acids. CDR3 coding DNA: TGTGCCACCTGGCCCCGATCAACAGAAAGCTCCTATAATTCACCCCTCCACTTT. Encoded protein: CATWPRSTESSYNSPLHF.

This clone was detected only a few times. The CDR3 DNA sequence: TGTGCCAGCAGTTACTCAGGGAGACTCCCCACCTTC. Encoded protein: CASSYSGRLPTF. The chain combines TRBV6-5 with TRBJ1-2, with no clear D. The V and J ends lost 0 bases and 13 bases respectively, with 12 bases between them. The germline V gene has CDR1 MNHEY and CDR2 SVGAGI. The CDR3 covers 12 residues.

This clone has just one count. This chain joins TRBV2 and TRBJ1-1, with TRBD1 as a possible D gene (6 bases). The ends were cut back, 7 bases at V and 9 bases at J, with 12 bases in the middle. From germline, CDR1 is SNHLY and CDR2 FYNNEI. This CDR3 comprises 11 residues. The CDR3 sequence is CASTITGKAFF. For the CDR3, the DNA is TGTGCCAGCACGATAACAGGGAAAGCTTTCTTT.

The gene calls are TRBV6-1 and TRBJ2-2; possibly TRBD1 for D (5 bases). The V gene's germline CDR1 is MNHNS and CDR2 SASEGT. The CDR3 spans 14 residues. V shed 6 bases and J shed 4 bases, with 12 bases lying between them. The CDR3 region is CASSVGHLTGELFF. For the CDR3, the DNA is TGTGCCAGCAGCGTCGGACACCTCACCGGGGAGCTGTTTTTT.

There are a few counts of this clone. This chain joins TRBV2 and TRBJ2-5, with TRBD1 matching over 8 bases. This CDR3 comprises 12 residues. Germline V lookup: CDR1 SNHLY, CDR2 FYNNEI. After removal of 11 bases from V and 4 bases from J, the junction contained 6 bases not matched to a gene. CDR3: CAGRDRGETQYF. The CDR3 DNA reads as TGTGCCGGAAGAGACAGGGGAGAGACCCAGTACTTC.

This sequence joins TRBV18 and TRBJ1-4, with D unclear. The CDR3 runs to 13 residues. Per germline, CDR1 KGHSH and CDR2 LQKENI. V was cut by 2 bases and J by 15 bases, with 16 bases left in between. The CDR3 nucleotides are TGTGCCAGCTCACCAAGAATCGGAGAAGAAGTGTTTTTT. Translated: CASSPRIGEEVFF.

In its sample, this clone was seen once. The V and J genes are TRBV29-1 and TRBJ2-2, with 10 bases lining up with TRBD1. The J segment lost 6 bases and the V segment lost 6 bases, leaving 13 bases of the junction unmatched. Germline lookup yields CDR1 SQVTM and CDR2 ANQGSEA. The CDR3 contains 16 residues. The CDR3 loop is CSVRMTGGLYPGELFF. In nucleotides, the CDR3 is TGCAGCGTGCGGATGACAGGGGGCCTCTACCCCGGGGAGCTGTTTTTT.

V gene TRBV18 combines with J gene TRBJ1-1; D gene unclear. The germline V gene encodes CDR1 KGHSH and CDR2 LQKENI. Trimming removed 4 bases from V and 1 base from J, with 7 bases in between. The CDR3 is 13 amino acids. CDR3 sequence: CASSQEANTEAFF. CDR3 nucleotides: TGTGCCAGCTCACAAGAAGCGAACACTGAAGCTTTCTTT.